This T cell receptor (beta chain) was profiled in a study of cytomegalovirus exposure and HLA in healthy donors. In the case of this clone: Its antigen remains unidentified.

The PCR had 60 Vbeta and 13 Jbeta primers. Clones were read by immunoSEQ multiplex PCR, and TCRdb kept only the in-frame ones, dropping some. The repertoire includes fewer than 120,000 clones, roughly four fifths of them detected once, and around 1.2% sits in the top ten. With 4 bases clipped from V and 0 bases from J, the junction kept 7 bases outside the gene matches. Germline V CDR1 and CDR2: LGHNA, YSLEER. This CDR3 comprises 16 residues. Study-level results: Later, TCR association rates were found to vary by HLA locus, highest for DRB1 and lowest for HLA-C.

Sequencing input: PBMCs. The receptor was derived from a woman in her twenties or thirties in good health and CMV-seronegative. V and J are TRBV4-3 and TRBJ2-7, with TRBD2 matching over 9 bases. DNA of the CDR3: TGCGCCAGCAGCCTTCAGACTAGCGGATCCTCCTACGAGCAGTACTTC. It yields the protein CASSLQTSGSSYEQYF.